Listed here are 21 T cell receptor beta chains from one sample, sequenced in a study of a mutant IDH1 vaccine in newly diagnosed glioma. Generated by immunoSEQ multiplex PCR, the TCRdb table keeps only in-frame clones and is missing some. The table lists some 37,000 clones, around 78% of them singletons, with around 5.5% in the top ten. As for time point: week 5, during vaccination. Vaccination comprised doses that each held 300 ug of mutant IDH1 20-mer peptide, plus topical imiquimod. These TCRs' antigens remain unknown. The sample in question was PBMCs, obtained from a glioma patient whose treatment included an IDH1 peptide vaccine. These receptors all come from a man aged 35 to 55 with glioma.

This clone was detected only once. The chain couples TRBV5-1 to TRBJ2-2; 9 bases fit TRBD2. The junction had 13 bases not matched to a gene; V was cut back by 0 bases and J by 7 bases. Looked up from germline, CDR1 is SGHRS and CDR2 is YFSETQ. The length of the CDR3 is 18 residues. The CDR3 spells CASSLAPLGGGAGGELFF. CDR3 sequence (DNA): TGCGCCAGCAGCTTGGCCCCCCTAGGCGGGGGGGCTGGCGGGGAGCTGTTTTTT. The full variable domain, in which reference TRBV5-1 and TRBJ2-2 provide the parts outside the CDR3, is KAGVTQTPRYLIKTRGQQVTLSCSPISGHRSVSWYQQTPGQGLQFLFEYFSETQRNKGNFPGRFSGRQFSNSRSEMNVSTLELGDSALYLCASSLAPLGGGAGGELFFGEGSRLTVL.

This chain uses TRBV7-8 with TRBJ1-6; 8 bases fit TRBD1. Germline trimming cut 4 bases from V and 9 bases from J; bases unmatched to any gene: 8. CDR1 is SGHVS and CDR2 is FQNEAQ in the germline V gene. The CDR3 runs 15 residues. CDR3 residues: CASSSQTGVSSPLHF. The CDR3 DNA is TGTGCCAGCAGCTCCCAGACAGGGGTCAGTTCACCCCTCCACTTT.

CDR3 loop: CASSYRDREQYF. DNA of the CDR3: TGTGCCAGCAGTTACAGGGACCGCGAGCAGTACTTC. J is TRBJ2-7 and V is TRBV6-6; perhaps D is TRBD1 or TRBD2 (5 bases each). The germline CDR1 and CDR2 sequences are MNHNY and SVGAGI (reference sequence). The CDR3 is 12 amino acids. Trimming stripped 2 bases from V and 6 bases from J, with 8 bases between.

V is TRBV4-1 and J is TRBJ2-6; 8 bases fit TRBD1. Germline lookup yields CDR1 MGHRA and CDR2 YSYEKL. The CDR3 runs to 19 residues. With V trimmed by 2 bases and J by 2 bases, 11 bases remained unmatched. Written as DNA, the CDR3 is TGCGCCAGCAGCCAATTCGGACAGGGTTATTTTCCTGGGGCCAACGTCCTGACTTTC. As protein: CASSQFGQGYFPGANVLTF.

This clone was counted only a few times. The V gene is TRBV9, the J gene TRBJ1-5; 9 nucleotides agree with TRBD1. The length of the CDR3 is 18 residues. In germline, CDR1 is SGDLS, CDR2 YYNGEE. The trim removed 0 bases at V and 5 bases at J, leaving 12 bases unmatched. The CDR3 region is CASSVGAGDRAGDQPQHF. The DNA of the CDR3 is TGTGCCAGCAGCGTAGGGGCTGGGGACAGGGCTGGGGATCAGCCCCAGCATTTT. The whole variable domain, filled in from reference TRBV9 and TRBJ1-5, reads DSGVTQTPKHLITATGQRVTLRCSPRSGDLSVYWYQQSLDQGLQFLIQYYNGEERAKGNILERFSAQQFPDLHSELNLSSLELGDSALYFCASSVGAGDRAGDQPQHFGDGTRLSIL.

This chain connects TRBV4-1 to TRBJ1-6, with D possibly matching TRBD1 (6 bases). The germline V and J ends were trimmed by 4 bases and 6 bases, with 7 bases remaining between them. There are 13 residues in the CDR3. Looked up from germline, CDR1 is MGHRA and CDR2 is YSYEKL. CDR3 amino acids: CASSRDTNSPLHF. Here the CDR3 DNA reads TGCGCCAGCAGCCGGGACACTAATTCACCCCTCCACTTT.

This clone was observed a few times. The V gene is TRBV30, the J gene TRBJ1-5, with a weak D call TRBD1 (6 bases). CDR3 length: 13 residues. In germline, CDR1 is GTSNPN, CDR2 SVGIG (reference sequence). V was trimmed by 3 bases and J by 4 bases, leaving 10 bases between them. The CDR3 protein is CAWRAGVNQPQHF. CDR3 DNA sequence: TGTGCCTGGAGAGCAGGGGTTAATCAGCCCCAGCATTTT.

The CDR3 nucleotides are TGTGCCAGCAGCATAATGACAGGGGATGGCACTGAAGCTTTCTTT. Translation gives CASSIMTGDGTEAFF. V usage is TRBV5-6 and J usage is TRBJ1-1, with 8 positions matching TRBD1. Germline V gene sequence: CDR1 SGHDT, CDR2 YYEEEE. The V segment lost 4 bases and the J segment 4 bases; nucleotides outside the gene matches: 9. This CDR3 region has 15 residues.

The rearrangement links TRBV30 to TRBJ2-7, with D perhaps matching TRBD2 (6 bases). The CDR3 spans 12 residues. The V gene lost 4 bases and the J gene lost 1 base, with 8 bases spanning the gap. Germline CDR1 is GTSNPN and CDR2 is SVGIG (reference sequence). CDR3 amino acids: CAWMAGSYEQYF. CDR3 sequence (DNA): TGTGCCTGGATGGCGGGGTCCTACGAGCAGTACTTC.

The chain recombines TRBV4-1 with TRBJ2-3; 12 bases are shared with TRBD2. This CDR3 is 16 amino acids long. From germline, CDR1 is MGHRA and CDR2 YSYEKL. V was clipped by 4 bases and J by 2 bases; unmatched bases: 4. This CDR3 reads CASSPTSGGITDTQYF. In nucleotides, the CDR3 is TGCGCCAGCAGCCCGACTAGCGGGGGTATCACAGATACGCAGTATTTT.

The genes are TRBV7-9 and TRBJ2-3, with 8 bases fitting TRBD2. This CDR3 contains 13 residues. The germline CDR1 and CDR2 sequences are SEHNR and FQNEAQ (reference sequence). V lost 5 bases, J lost 14 bases, and 12 bases stayed unmatched. CDR3 bases: TGTGCCAGCAGCATGGGGGAGAAACGGGGGGGGTATTTT. It translates to CASSMGEKRGGYF.

The chain joins TRBV5-8 to TRBJ2-3, with D possibly being TRBD2 (7 bases). Germline loops: CDR1 SGHTS, CDR2 YDEGEE. V was clipped by 7 bases and J by 2 bases, with 17 bases between them. The CDR3 totals 15 residues. Here the CDR3 DNA reads TGTGCCAGCGTTTCCGGGGGGCTTGACACAGATACGCAGTATTTT. It codes for CASVSGGLDTDTQYF.

The J gene is TRBJ1-2, the V gene TRBV2, with TRBD1 matching over 9 bases. This CDR3 has 13 amino acids. The trim removed 6 bases at V and 8 bases at J, leaving 7 bases unmatched. Germline V gene lookup returns CDR1 SNHLY and CDR2 FYNNEI. CDR3 nucleotides: TGTGCCAGCAGCGTGGGGACAGGGCTCGGCTACACCTTC. Its translation is CASSVGTGLGYTF.

This clone was detected a few times. This rearrangement joins TRBV5-6 to TRBJ2-2; D is perhaps TRBD1 (6 bases). The CDR3 runs to 17 residues. The germline CDR1 and CDR2 sequences are SGHDT and YYEEEE. Deletions cut 4 bases from V and 2 bases from J, with 18 bases between. CDR3: CASSLLRGQTNTGELFF. As DNA, the CDR3 is TGTGCCAGCAGCCTGTTGCGTGGACAGACCAACACCGGGGAGCTGTTTTTT.

The chain couples TRBV19 to TRBJ2-7; 8 nucleotides agree with TRBD2. V dropped 5 bases and J dropped 5; count of bases not matched to a gene: 8. The germline gives CDR1 LNHDA, CDR2 SQIVND (reference sequence). The length of the CDR3 is 14 residues. For the CDR3, the DNA is TGTGCCAGTAGTGGACTCGGGGGGGGCGACGAGCAGTACTTC. Residues: CASSGLGGGDEQYF. Complete variable domain (other parts from reference TRBV19 and TRBJ2-7): DGGITQSPKYLFRKEGQNVTLSCEQNLNHDAMYWYRQDPGQGLRLIYYSQIVNDFQKGDIAEGYSVSREKKESFPLTVTSAQKNPTAFYLCASSGLGGGDEQYFGPGTRLTVT.

The rearrangement uses TRBV5-4 and TRBJ2-6; no clear D. V shed 0 bases and J shed 4 bases, with 11 bases lying between them. Germline V gene data show CDR1 as SGHNT and CDR2 as YYREEE (reference sequence). The CDR3 extends over 16 amino acids. The DNA for the CDR3 is TGTGCCAGCAGCTTGGGGCAGCCTCGGGGGGCCAACGTCCTGACTTTC. Its translation: CASSLGQPRGANVLTF.

Here the CDR3 DNA reads TGCGCCAGCAGCCCGGACAGATACATGAACACTGAAGCTTTCTTT. It translates to CASSPDRYMNTEAFF. This chain uses TRBV5-1 with TRBJ1-1; tentatively, D is TRBD1 (6 bases). The germline V gene encodes CDR1 SGHRS and CDR2 YFSETQ. This CDR3 comprises 15 residues. V lost 4 bases, J lost 0 bases, and 13 bases lay in between. The full variable domain, in which reference TRBV5-1 and TRBJ1-1 provide the parts outside the CDR3, is KAGVTQTPRYLIKTRGQQVTLSCSPISGHRSVSWYQQTPGQGLQFLFEYFSETQRNKGNFPGRFSGRQFSNSRSEMNVSTLELGDSALYLCASSPDRYMNTEAFFGQGTRLTVV.

The chain couples TRBV2 to TRBJ2-5; the match to TRBD2 covers 7 bases. The CDR3 length is 13 residues. Trimming at V came to 4 bases and at J to 2 bases, leaving 1 base not matched to a gene. Germline V gene sequence: CDR1 SNHLY, CDR2 FYNNEI. For the CDR3, the DNA is TGTGCCAGCAGTGGGGGACTACAAGAGACCCAGTACTTC. It translates to CASSGGLQETQYF.

The chain is built from TRBV5-4 and TRBJ2-5, with 11 bases fitting TRBD2. Germline loops: CDR1 SGHNT, CDR2 YYREEE (reference sequence). V lost 2 bases to trimming and J lost 1 base; unmatched junction nucleotides: 4. The CDR3 has 16 residues. For the CDR3, the DNA is TGTGCCAGCAGCTTTTTGACTAGCGGGGCCCAAGAGACCCAGTACTTC. Protein product: CASSFLTSGAQETQYF.

The chain recombines TRBV5-1 with TRBJ2-7; TRBD1 agrees at 10 bases. With V trimmed by 4 bases and J by 5 bases, 21 bases remained unmatched. Germline CDR1 SGHRS, CDR2 YFSETQ. CDR3 size: 19 residues. CDR3 in DNA: TGCGCCAGCAGCCCTGGGACAGGGGAGATCTTCCTCGCCTTCCACGAGCAGTACTTC. Protein sequence: CASSPGTGEIFLAFHEQYF.

The chain uses TRBV5-8 and TRBJ2-2; 7 nucleotides line up with TRBD1. Germline CDR1 SGHTS, CDR2 YDEGEE. This CDR3 has 16 amino acids. Trimming cost V 0 bases and J 3 bases; bases outside gene matches: 5. CDR3 nucleotides: TGTGCCAGCAGCTTGGGCCTAGGACAGGACACCGGGGAGCTGTTTTTT. It yields the protein CASSLGLGQDTGELFF.